This T cell receptor beta chain was sequenced in a study of shared clonotypes between healthy human individuals. Study-level points and caveats: Despite large depth, sorted-subset datasets appeared incompletely sequenced. The researchers took only blood, and tissue repertoires probably look different.

About this clone: As yet, its antigen is unknown. The same CDR3 is also encoded by other DNA sequences in this sample.

With V trimmed by 1 base and J by 5 bases, 3 bases remained unmatched. The CDR3 length is 14 residues. CDR1 is SGHAT, CDR2 FQNNGV, per germline. From CD4+ cells came CD45RA+ naive and CD45RA-negative memory subsets. Roughly 27,000 T cell genomes, or roughly 180 ng DNA, went into the sorted-subset replicate PCRs. Sequencing used immunoSEQ multiplex PCR; TCRdb keeps in-frame clones, though not all of them. The top ten hold around 0.14% of the sample, which has about 2,500,000 clones, around 90% seen once. Specimen: naive CD4+ T cells sorted from blood. Subset defined: CD45RA+ positively selected. This receptor was identified in a man aged 18-30 years in good health. The V and J genes are TRBV11-2 and TRBJ1-1; 8 bases are shared with TRBD1. Here the CDR3 reads CASSLGTGRTEAFF. DNA of the CDR3: TGTGCCAGCAGCTTAGGGACAGGGCGGACTGAAGCTTTCTTT.